The T cell receptor beta chain described here comes from a study of OX40 agonist ivuxolimab in advanced cancers. Study at large: Patients in the trial were receiving intravenous ivuxolimab every 2 weeks, at doses of 0.01 to 10 mg/kg. Among those enrolled, mean age was roughly 62 years (range roughly 23 to 90) and 82.7% were male. General study results and limits: At doses 0.1 to 3.0 mg/kg, CD4+ and CD8+ clones expanded. Expanded peripheral T cell antigen specificity was not determined.

Concerning this clone: What it binds is not known.

The CDR3 is 16 amino acids. The V end was cut by 3 bases, the J end by 2 bases, with 17 bases between. The germline CDR1 and CDR2 sequences are SGHNT and YYREEE (reference sequence). Using immunoSEQ multiplex PCR, the repertoire was profiled, and TCRdb retains in-frame clones only, with some absent. Among about 13,000 clones, roughly two thirds were seen once, and the ten largest hold 26%. The chain uses TRBV5-4 and TRBJ1-2; D gene uncertain. This TCR was sampled from an adult with an advanced solid tumor such as melanoma, head and neck, liver or kidney cancer. This specimen was CD4+ or CD8+ T cells sorted from blood, taken in a trial of the OX40 agonist ivuxolimab. CDR3 loop: CASSSDRHSRNYGYTF. CDR3 in DNA: TGTGCCAGCAGCTCAGATCGACACTCTCGGAACTATGGCTACACCTTC.